Listed below are T cell receptor beta chains from one sample, sequenced in a study of early T cells in non-severe SARS-CoV-2 infection. TCRdb analysed the 5' RACE reads with MiXCR anew, one entry per CDR3 protein. The data contain 85,000 to 100,000 distinct CDR3 sequences, approximately 11% of them singletons. The source material was whole blood. The receptor set was obtained from an adult who was a healthcare worker with PCR-confirmed SARS-CoV-2 infection or an uninfected control (not recorded which). The CDR3 runs from the conserved cysteine through the conserved F or W. Each record gives: V gene, J gene, D gene, clone size, CDR3 protein, CDR3 DNA. D genes are given only for firm matches. For some rows the clone size is stated as once, few or many, or as a class when expanded; others skip it.

TRBV18,TRBJ2-1,-,many,CASSPLASGGEQFF,TGTGCCAGCTCACCACTGGCAAGCGGAGGGGAGCAGTTCTTC
TRBV29-1,TRBJ2-7,-,-,CSVEQDSEQYF,TGCAGCGTTGAGCAGGATTCCGAGCAGTACTTC
TRBV7-3,TRBJ2-1,TRBD2,many,CASSLTSGGNNEQFF,TGTGCCAGCAGCTTAACTAGCGGGGGAAACAATGAGCAGTTCTTC
TRBV5-4,TRBJ2-1,TRBD2,-,CASSPAGGTSIFEQFF,TGTGCCAGCAGCCCAGCGGGGGGCACATCCATTTTTGAGCAGTTCTTC
TRBV5-4,TRBJ1-3,-,-,CASSLVGAPGNTIYF,TGTGCCAGCAGCTTAGTAGGAGCCCCTGGAAACACCATATATTTT
TRBV3-1,TRBJ1-5,-,many,CASSQGPGAGNQPQHF,TGTGCCAGCAGCCAAGGCCCAGGGGCGGGCAATCAGCCCCAGCATTTT
TRBV11-2,TRBJ1-1,-,-,CASSFAGRYVEAFF,TGTGCCAGCAGCTTTGCAGGGAGATATGTTGAAGCTTTCTTT
TRBV12-3/TRBV12-4,TRBJ2-5,TRBD2,-,CASSLSAGQETQYF,TGTGCCAGCAGTTTATCAGCGGGGCAAGAGACCCAGTACTTC
TRBV15,TRBJ1-3,TRBD1,few,CATSRGSPGQGNTIYF,TGTGCCACCAGCAGAGGTAGTCCGGGACAGGGAAACACCATATATTTT
TRBV12-3/TRBV12-4,TRBJ1-2,TRBD1,many,CASRWTGDYGYTF,TGTGCCAGCAGGTGGACAGGGGACTATGGCTACACCTTC
TRBV5-1,TRBJ2-7,TRBD2,-,CASSWTSGLSSYEQYF,TGCGCCAGCAGCTGGACTAGCGGGCTAAGCTCCTACGAGCAGTACTTC
TRBV2,TRBJ1-1,TRBD1,many,CASSFGQGAWGAFF,TGTGCCAGCAGTTTTGGACAGGGGGCGTGGGGAGCTTTCTTT